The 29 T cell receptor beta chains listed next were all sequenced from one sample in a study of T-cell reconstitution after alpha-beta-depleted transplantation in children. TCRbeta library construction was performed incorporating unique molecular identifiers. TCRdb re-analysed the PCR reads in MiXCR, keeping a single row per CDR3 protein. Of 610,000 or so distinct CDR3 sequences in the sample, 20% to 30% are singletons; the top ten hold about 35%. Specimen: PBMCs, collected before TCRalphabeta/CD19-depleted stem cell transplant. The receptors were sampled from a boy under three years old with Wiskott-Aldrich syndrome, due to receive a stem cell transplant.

CDR3 sequence reads: CAISESRGGYEQYF. The CDR3 DNA reads TGTGCCATCAGTGAGTCGAGGGGAGGCTACGAGCAGTACTTC. This chain joins TRBV10-3 and TRBJ2-7; the D gene is possibly TRBD2 (6 bases). Germline loops: CDR1 ENHRY, CDR2 SYGVKD. V was shortened by 0 bases and J by 3 bases, with 9 bases between the two germline ends. The CDR3 totals 14 residues.

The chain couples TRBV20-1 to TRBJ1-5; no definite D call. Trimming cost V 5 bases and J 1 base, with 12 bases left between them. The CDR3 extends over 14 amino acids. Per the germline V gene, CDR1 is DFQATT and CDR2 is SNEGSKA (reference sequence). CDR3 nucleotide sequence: TGCAGTGCTCTCTTTACGGGGAGCAATCAGCCCCAGCATTTT. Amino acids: CSALFTGSNQPQHF.

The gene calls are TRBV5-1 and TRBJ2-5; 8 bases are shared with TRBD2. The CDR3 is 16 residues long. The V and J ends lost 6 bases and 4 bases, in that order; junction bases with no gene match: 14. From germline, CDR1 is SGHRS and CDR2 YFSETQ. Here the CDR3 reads CASIEGISGEGETQYF. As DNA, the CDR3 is TGCGCCAGCATCGAGGGGATTAGCGGGGAGGGAGAGACCCAGTACTTC.

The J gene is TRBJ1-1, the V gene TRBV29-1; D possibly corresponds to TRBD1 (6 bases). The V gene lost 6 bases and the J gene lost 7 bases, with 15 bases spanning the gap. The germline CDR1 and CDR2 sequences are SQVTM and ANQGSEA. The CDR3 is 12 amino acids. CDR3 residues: CSVKRGGGEAFF. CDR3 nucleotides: TGCAGCGTCAAAAGGGGGGGCGGTGAAGCTTTCTTT.

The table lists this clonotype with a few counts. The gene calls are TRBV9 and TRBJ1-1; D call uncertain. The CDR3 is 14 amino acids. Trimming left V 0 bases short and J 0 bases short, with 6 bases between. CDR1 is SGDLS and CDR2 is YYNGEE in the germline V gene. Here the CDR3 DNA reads TGTGCCAGCAGCGTAGCCATGATGAACACTGAAGCTTTCTTT. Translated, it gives CASSVAMMNTEAFF.

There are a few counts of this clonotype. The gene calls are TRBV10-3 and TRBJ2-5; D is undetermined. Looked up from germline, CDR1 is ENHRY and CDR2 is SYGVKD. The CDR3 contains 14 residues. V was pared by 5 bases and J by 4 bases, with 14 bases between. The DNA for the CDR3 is TGTGCCATCAGTTCCGACCTGAGTAGAGAGACCCAGTACTTC. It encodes CAISSDLSRETQYF.

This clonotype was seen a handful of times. The CDR3 nucleotides read TGCGCCAGCAGCTTACAGGGGGCTAGCACAGATACGCAGTATTTT. It yields the protein CASSLQGASTDTQYF. The chain couples TRBV5-1 to TRBJ2-3, with 9 bases aligning to TRBD1. Trimming removed 2 bases from V and 0 bases from J; junction bases left unmatched: 1. Per germline, CDR1 SGHRS and CDR2 YFSETQ. This CDR3 is 15 amino acids long. Combining the CDR3 with reference TRBV5-1 and TRBJ2-3 gives the whole variable domain KAGVTQTPRYLIKTRGQQVTLSCSPISGHRSVSWYQQTPGQGLQFLFEYFSETQRNKGNFPGRFSGRQFSNSRSEMNVSTLELGDSALYLCASSLQGASTDTQYFGPGTRLTVL.

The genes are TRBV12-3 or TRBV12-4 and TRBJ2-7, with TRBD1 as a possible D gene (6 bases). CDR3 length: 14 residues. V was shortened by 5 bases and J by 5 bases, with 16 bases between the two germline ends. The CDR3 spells CASSRQVGQHEQYF. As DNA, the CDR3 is TGTGCCAGCAGTAGACAGGTAGGACAACACGAGCAGTACTTC.

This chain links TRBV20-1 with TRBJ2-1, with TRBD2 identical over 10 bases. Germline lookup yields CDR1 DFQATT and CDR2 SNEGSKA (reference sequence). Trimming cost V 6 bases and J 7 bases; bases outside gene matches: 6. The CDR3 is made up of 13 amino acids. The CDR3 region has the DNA TGCAGTGCAAGTCTAGCGGGGGCAAATGAGCAGTTCTTC. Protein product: CSASLAGANEQFF.

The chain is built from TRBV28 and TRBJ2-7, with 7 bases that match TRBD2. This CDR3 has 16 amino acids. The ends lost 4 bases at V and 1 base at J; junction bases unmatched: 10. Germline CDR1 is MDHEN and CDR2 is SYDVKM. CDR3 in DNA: TGTGCCAGCAGTTCGGGGGGAGAGGAGTTGTCCTACGAGCAGTACTTC. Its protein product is CASSSGGEELSYEQYF.

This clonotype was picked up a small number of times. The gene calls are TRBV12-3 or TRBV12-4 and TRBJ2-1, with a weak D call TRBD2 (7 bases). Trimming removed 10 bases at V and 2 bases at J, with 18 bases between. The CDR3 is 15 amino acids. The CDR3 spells CATSLGEGAYNEQFF. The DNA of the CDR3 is TGTGCCACCAGCCTGGGGGAGGGGGCCTACAATGAGCAGTTCTTC.

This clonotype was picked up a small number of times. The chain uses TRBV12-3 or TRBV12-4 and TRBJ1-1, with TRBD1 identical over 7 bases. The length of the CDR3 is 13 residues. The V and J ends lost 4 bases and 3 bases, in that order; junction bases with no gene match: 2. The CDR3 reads CASSYQGDTEAFF. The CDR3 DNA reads TGTGCCAGCAGTTACCAGGGGGACACTGAAGCTTTCTTT.

The CDR3 region has the DNA TGCAGTGCTAGAAGTCTCGAGGGGTACGAGCAGTACTTC. This encodes CSARSLEGYEQYF. The chain has TRBV20-1 and TRBJ2-7; D could derive from TRBD1 or TRBD2 (5 bases each). Germline lookup yields CDR1 DFQATT and CDR2 SNEGSKA (reference sequence). Trimming took off 2 bases at V and 4 bases at J, with 12 bases between the two ends. The CDR3 length is 13 residues.

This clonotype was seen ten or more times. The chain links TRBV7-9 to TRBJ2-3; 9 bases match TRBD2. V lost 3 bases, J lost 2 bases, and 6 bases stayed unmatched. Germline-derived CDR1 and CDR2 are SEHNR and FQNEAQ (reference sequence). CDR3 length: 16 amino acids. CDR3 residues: CASSFPAGGVTDTQYF. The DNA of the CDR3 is TGTGCCAGCAGCTTTCCGGCGGGAGGGGTCACAGATACGCAGTATTTT.

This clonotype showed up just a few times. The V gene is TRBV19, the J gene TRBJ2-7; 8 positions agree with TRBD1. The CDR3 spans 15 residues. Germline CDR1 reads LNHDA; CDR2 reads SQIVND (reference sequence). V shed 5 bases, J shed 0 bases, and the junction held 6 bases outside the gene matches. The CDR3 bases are TGTGCCAGTAGTTCCGGGACAGGCCTCTCCTACGAGCAGTACTTC. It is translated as CASSSGTGLSYEQYF. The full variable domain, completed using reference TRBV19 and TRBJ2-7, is DGGITQSPKYLFRKEGQNVTLSCEQNLNHDAMYWYRQDPGQGLRLIYYSQIVNDFQKGDIAEGYSVSREKKESFPLTVTSAQKNPTAFYLCASSSGTGLSYEQYFGPGTRLTVT.

The CDR3 DNA is TGTGCCAGCAGCCAAGAAGGAAGGACCTATGGCTACACCTTC. This encodes CASSQEGRTYGYTF. This sequence joins TRBV14 and TRBJ1-2; the D is unclear. Trimming removed 0 bases at V and 4 bases at J, with 9 bases between. From germline, CDR1 is SGHDN and CDR2 FVKESK. The CDR3 has 14 amino acids.

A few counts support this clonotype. CDR3 protein: CASSGTALAYEQYF. The CDR3 DNA sequence: TGTGCCAGCAGTGGGACAGCTCTAGCCTACGAGCAGTACTTC. The V and J genes are TRBV2 and TRBJ2-7; D possibly corresponds to TRBD1 (6 bases). The CDR3 totals 14 residues. V was pared by 4 bases and J by 2 bases, with 12 bases between. Per germline, CDR1 SNHLY and CDR2 FYNNEI.

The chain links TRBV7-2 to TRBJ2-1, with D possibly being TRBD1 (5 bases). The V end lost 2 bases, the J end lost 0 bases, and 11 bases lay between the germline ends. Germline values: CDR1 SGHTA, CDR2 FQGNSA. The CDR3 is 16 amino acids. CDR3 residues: CASSLSGAYSYNEQFF. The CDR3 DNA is TGTGCCAGCAGCTTAAGTGGGGCGTACTCCTACAATGAGCAGTTCTTC.

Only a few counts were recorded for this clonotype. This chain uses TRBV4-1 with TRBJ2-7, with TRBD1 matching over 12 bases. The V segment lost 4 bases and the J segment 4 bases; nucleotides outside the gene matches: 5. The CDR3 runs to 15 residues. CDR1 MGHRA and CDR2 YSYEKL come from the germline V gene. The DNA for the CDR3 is TGCGCCAGCAGCCCAAGGGACAGGGGGCTTTACGAGCAGTACTTC. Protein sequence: CASSPRDRGLYEQYF.

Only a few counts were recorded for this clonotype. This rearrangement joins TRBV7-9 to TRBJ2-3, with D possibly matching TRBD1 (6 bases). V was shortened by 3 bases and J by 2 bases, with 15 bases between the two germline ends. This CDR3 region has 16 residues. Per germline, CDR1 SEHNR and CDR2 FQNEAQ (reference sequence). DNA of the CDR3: TGTGCCAGCAGCTTGGAGAGACAGGCCATCACAGATACGCAGTATTTT. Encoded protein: CASSLERQAITDTQYF.

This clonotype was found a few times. This chain's CDR3 is CASSWGEGDTQYF. In nucleotides, the CDR3 is TGTGCCAGCAGCTGGGGCGAAGGAGATACGCAGTATTTT. The chain carries TRBV7-7 and TRBJ2-3, with D possibly TRBD1 on 5 matching bases. The V gene's germline CDR1 is SSHAT and CDR2 FNYEAQ (reference sequence). CDR3 length: 13 amino acids. Trimming took off 4 bases at V and 5 bases at J, with 10 bases between the two ends.

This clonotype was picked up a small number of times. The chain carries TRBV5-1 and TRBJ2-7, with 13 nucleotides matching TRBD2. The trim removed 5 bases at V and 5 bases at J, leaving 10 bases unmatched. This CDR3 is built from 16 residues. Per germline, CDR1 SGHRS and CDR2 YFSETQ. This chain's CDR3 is CASRPGLAGLQDEQYF. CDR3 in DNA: TGCGCCAGCAGACCGGGACTAGCGGGACTTCAGGACGAGCAGTACTTC.

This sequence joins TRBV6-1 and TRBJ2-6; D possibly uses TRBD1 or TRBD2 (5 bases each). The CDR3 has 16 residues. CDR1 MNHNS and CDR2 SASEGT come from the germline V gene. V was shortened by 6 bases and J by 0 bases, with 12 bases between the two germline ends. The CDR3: CASSTGRPSGANVLTF. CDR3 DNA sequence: TGTGCCAGCAGCACGGGACGCCCCTCTGGGGCCAACGTCCTGACTTTC.

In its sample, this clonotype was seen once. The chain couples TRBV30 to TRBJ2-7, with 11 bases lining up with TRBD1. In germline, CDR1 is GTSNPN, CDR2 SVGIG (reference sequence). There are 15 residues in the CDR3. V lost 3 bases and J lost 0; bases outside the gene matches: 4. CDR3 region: CAWSWGQGVSYEQYF. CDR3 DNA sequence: TGTGCCTGGAGCTGGGGACAGGGGGTCTCCTACGAGCAGTACTTC.

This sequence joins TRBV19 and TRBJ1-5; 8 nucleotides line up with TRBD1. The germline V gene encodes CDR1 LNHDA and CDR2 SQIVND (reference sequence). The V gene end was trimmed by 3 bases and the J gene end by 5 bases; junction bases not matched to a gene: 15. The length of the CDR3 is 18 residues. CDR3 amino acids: CASSIVGLDRVRHQPQHF. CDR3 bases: TGTGCCAGTAGTATTGTAGGTTTGGACAGGGTCAGGCATCAGCCCCAGCATTTT. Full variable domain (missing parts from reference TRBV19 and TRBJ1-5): DGGITQSPKYLFRKEGQNVTLSCEQNLNHDAMYWYRQDPGQGLRLIYYSQIVNDFQKGDIAEGYSVSREKKESFPLTVTSAQKNPTAFYLCASSIVGLDRVRHQPQHFGDGTRLSIL.

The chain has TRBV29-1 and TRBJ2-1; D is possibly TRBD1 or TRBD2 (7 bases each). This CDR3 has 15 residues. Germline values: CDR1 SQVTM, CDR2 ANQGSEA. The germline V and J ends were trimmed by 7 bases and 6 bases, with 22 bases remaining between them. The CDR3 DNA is TGCAGCGCTACCAGGGGGGCGGGAGTCTCCAATGAGCAGTTCTTC. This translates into CSATRGAGVSNEQFF.

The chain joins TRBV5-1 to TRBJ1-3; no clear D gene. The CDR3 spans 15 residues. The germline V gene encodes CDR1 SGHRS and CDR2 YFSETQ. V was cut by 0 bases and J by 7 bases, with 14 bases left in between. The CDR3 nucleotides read TGCGCCAGCAGCTTGGATAGTGGAGAGGCGAACACCATATATTTT. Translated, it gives CASSLDSGEANTIYF.

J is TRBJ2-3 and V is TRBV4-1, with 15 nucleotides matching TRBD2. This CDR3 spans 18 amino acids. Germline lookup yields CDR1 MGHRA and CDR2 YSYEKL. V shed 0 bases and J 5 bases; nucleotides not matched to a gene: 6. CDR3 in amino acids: CASSQDYRTSGREDTQYF. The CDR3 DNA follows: TGCGCCAGCAGCCAAGACTACCGGACTAGCGGGAGGGAAGATACGCAGTATTTT.

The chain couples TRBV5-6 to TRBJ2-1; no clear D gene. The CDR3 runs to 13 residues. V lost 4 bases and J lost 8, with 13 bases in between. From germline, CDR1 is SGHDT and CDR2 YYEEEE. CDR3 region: CASSLDDRDEQFF. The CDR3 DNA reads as TGTGCCAGCAGCCTTGACGATAGAGATGAGCAGTTCTTC.